Below, one T cell receptor (beta chain) is given with its context. As yet, its antigen is unknown. The PCR contained 60 Vbeta and 13 Jbeta primers. TCRdb keeps only in-frame clones here, not all; method: immunoSEQ multiplex PCR. In the table there are about 180,000 clones, roughly 80% of which are singletons. This sample was included in a study of cytomegalovirus exposure and HLA in healthy donors. Study findings and constraints: The study reported that TCR beta sequences accurately predicted HLA-A and HLA-B alleles in most subjects. After further analysis at a later stage, around 17,000 TCR beta sequences were associated with HLA alleles at 0.05 false discovery rate. Reportedly, cytomegalovirus status was diagnosed with high sensitivity and specificity.

CDR3 length equals 15 residues. V dropped 0 bases and J dropped 1; count of bases not matched to a gene: 2. Germline values: CDR1 MNHEY, CDR2 SVGAGI. The origin of this receptor is a middle-aged man in good health and CMV-seronegative. The source material was PBMCs. The rearrangement links TRBV6-5 to TRBJ2-7, with 8 bases matching TRBD1. The CDR3 nucleotides are TGTGCCAGCAGTTACTCGTGGACAGGGTCCTACGAGCAGTACTTC. This translates into CASSYSWTGSYEQYF.